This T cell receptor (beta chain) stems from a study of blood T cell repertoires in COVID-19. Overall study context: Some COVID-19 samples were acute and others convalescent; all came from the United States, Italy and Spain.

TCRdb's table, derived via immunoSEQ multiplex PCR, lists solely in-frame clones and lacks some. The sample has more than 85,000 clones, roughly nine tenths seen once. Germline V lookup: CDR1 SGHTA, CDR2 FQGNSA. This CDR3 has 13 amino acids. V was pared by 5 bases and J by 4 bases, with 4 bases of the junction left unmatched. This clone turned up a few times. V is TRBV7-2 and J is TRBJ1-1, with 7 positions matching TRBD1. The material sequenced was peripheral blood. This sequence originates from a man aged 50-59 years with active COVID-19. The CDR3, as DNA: TGTGCCAGCAGCCCGTACAGGGGCACTGAAGCTTTCTTT. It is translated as CASSPYRGTEAFF. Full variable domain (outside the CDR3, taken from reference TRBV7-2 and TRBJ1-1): GAGVSQSPSNKVTEKGKDVELRCDPISGHTALYWYRQSLGQGLEFLIYFQGNSAPDKSGLPSDRFSAERTGGSVSTLTIQRTQQEDSAVYLCASSPYRGTEAFFGQGTRLTVV.